This T cell receptor beta chain was retrieved from a study of blood T cell repertoires in COVID-19. The overall study: PBMCs, B-cell-depleted T cells, or T cells provided the cDNA or gDNA that made up the material.

The V end was cut by 5 bases, the J end by 3 bases, with 7 bases between. The CDR3 length is 12 residues. CDR1 is SGHAT, CDR2 FQNNGV, per germline. Measured with immunoSEQ multiplex PCR; TCRdb has only the in-frame clones, and not every one. The table includes under 200,000 clones, approximately 81% detected once. The sequence was obtained from a woman older than 75 with acute or convalescent COVID-19. The chain couples TRBV11-2 to TRBJ1-1, with D hard to call. Sequenced input: peripheral blood. In DNA, the CDR3 is TGTGCCAGCAGCCCCCGGGACACTGAAGCTTTCTTT. Translated: CASSPRDTEAFF.